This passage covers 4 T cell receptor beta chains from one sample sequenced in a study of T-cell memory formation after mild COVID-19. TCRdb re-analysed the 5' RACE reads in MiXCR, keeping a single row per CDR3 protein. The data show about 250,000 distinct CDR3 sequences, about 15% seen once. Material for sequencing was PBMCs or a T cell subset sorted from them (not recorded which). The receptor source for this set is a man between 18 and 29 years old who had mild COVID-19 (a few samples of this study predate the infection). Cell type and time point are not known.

CDR3 nucleotide sequence: TGTGCCAGCACCAGTCGTCTAGGGGGGGAGCTGTTTTTT. Translation: CASTSRLGGELFF. V and J are TRBV5-4 and TRBJ2-2, with no clear D. The germline V and J ends were trimmed by 6 bases and 8 bases, with 14 bases remaining between them. The length of the CDR3 is 13 residues. The germline V gene has CDR1 SGHNT and CDR2 YYREEE (reference sequence).

This chain's CDR3 is CSARPGTREAFF. The CDR3 DNA reads as TGCAGTGCTAGACCGGGGACACGCGAAGCTTTCTTT. The chain couples TRBV20-1 to TRBJ1-1; maybe TRBD1 (6 bases). CDR3 length equals 12 residues. V was trimmed by 2 bases and J by 8 bases, leaving 12 bases between them. Germline V lookup: CDR1 DFQATT, CDR2 SNEGSKA (reference sequence).

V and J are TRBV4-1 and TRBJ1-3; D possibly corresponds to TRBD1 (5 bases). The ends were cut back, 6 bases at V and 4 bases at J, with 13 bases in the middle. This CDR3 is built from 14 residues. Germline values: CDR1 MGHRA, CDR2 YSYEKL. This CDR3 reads CASRERAGGNTIYF. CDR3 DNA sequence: TGCGCCAGCAGGGAAAGGGCAGGGGGAAACACCATATATTTT.

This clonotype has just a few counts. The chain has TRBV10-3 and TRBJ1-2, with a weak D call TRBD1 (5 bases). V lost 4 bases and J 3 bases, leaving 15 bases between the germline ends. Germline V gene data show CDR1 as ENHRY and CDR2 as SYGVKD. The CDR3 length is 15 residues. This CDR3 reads CAISGSVRGDYGYTF. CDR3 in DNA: TGTGCCATCAGTGGGAGTGTAAGGGGTGACTATGGCTACACCTTC.